Below, 22 T cell receptor beta chains from the same sample are listed, as sequenced in a study of cytomegalovirus exposure and HLA in healthy donors. 13 Jbeta primers and 60 Vbeta primers were used for the PCR. The repertoire was sequenced with immunoSEQ multiplex PCR; TCRdb's copy has only in-frame clones and lacks some. The table has fewer than 250,000 clones, roughly 77% seen once. Sequencing used PBMCs. Receptor source: a man younger than 45 in good health and CMV-seropositive.

There are a few counts of this clone. The V gene is TRBV30, the J gene TRBJ1-4; no clear D gene. The CDR3 is 15 residues long. Trimming removed 2 bases from V and 9 bases from J, with 19 bases in between. CDR1 is GTSNPN and CDR2 is SVGIG in the germline V gene (reference sequence). The DNA for the CDR3 is TGTGCCTGGAGTCCCTCCCTTGCGGGGATTAAAAAACTGTTTTTT. It yields the protein CAWSPSLAGIKKLFF.

CDR3 residues: CASRGTGVNEQFF. CDR3 DNA: TGTGCCAGCAGGGGGACAGGGGTCAATGAGCAGTTCTTC. The chain joins TRBV6-5 to TRBJ2-1; 10 nucleotides align to TRBD1. V lost 6 bases to trimming and J lost 6 bases; unmatched junction nucleotides: 2. Per germline, CDR1 MNHEY and CDR2 SVGAGI. The CDR3 is 13 residues long.

The chain is built from TRBV9 and TRBJ2-7; D call uncertain. Germline V gene lookup returns CDR1 SGDLS and CDR2 YYNGEE. Trimming removed 0 bases from V and 0 bases from J, with 7 bases in between. The CDR3 totals 14 residues. The CDR3 region has the DNA TGTGCCAGCAGCGTAGGACCAGGCTCCTACGAGCAGTACTTC. It translates to CASSVGPGSYEQYF.

The chain links TRBV19 to TRBJ2-7; TRBD1 is a possible D gene (5 bases). Trimming cost V 9 bases and J 2 bases, with 14 bases left between them. The CDR3 consists of 13 residues. Germline CDR1 reads LNHDA; CDR2 reads SQIVND (reference sequence). CDR3 coding DNA: TGTGCCAGGGGGCCGGACACCACCTACGAGCAGTACTTC. It is translated as CARGPDTTYEQYF.

The chain employs TRBV7-2 and TRBJ1-2; D may be TRBD1 (5 bases). Trimming pared 5 bases from V and 4 bases from J, leaving 17 bases between. Germline assignment: CDR1 SGHTA and CDR2 FQGNSA. This CDR3 is built from 15 residues. The chain's CDR3 is CASSPAGGAVYGYTF. CDR3 nucleotides: TGTGCCAGCAGCCCAGCAGGAGGGGCCGTCTATGGCTACACCTTC.

V is TRBV28 and J is TRBJ2-7, with 11 bases identical to TRBD2. V gave up 4 bases and J gave up 1 base; unmatched junction bases: 3. Germline V CDR1 and CDR2: MDHEN, SYDVKM. The CDR3 sequence is 15 residues long. CDR3 nucleotide sequence: TGTGCCAGCAGTTCAGTAGCGGGAGGGTCCTACGAGCAGTACTTC. It translates to CASSSVAGGSYEQYF. Drawing the rest from reference TRBV28 and TRBJ2-7, the complete variable domain is DVKVTQSSRYLVKRTGEKVFLECVQDMDHENMFWYRQDPGLGLRLIYFSYDVKMKEKGDIPEGYSVSREKKERFSLILESASTNQTSMYLCASSSVAGGSYEQYFGPGTRLTVT.

The chain links TRBV6-5 to TRBJ2-7; TRBD1 agrees at 9 bases. This CDR3 is built from 15 residues. CDR1 MNHEY and CDR2 SVGAGI come from the germline V gene. The V and J ends lost 5 bases and 4 bases, in that order; junction bases with no gene match: 9. In DNA, the CDR3 is TGTGCCAGCAGTCGGGCCCGGGACAGGGTTTACGAGCAGTACTTC. Amino acids: CASSRARDRVYEQYF.

The chain is built from TRBV12-5 and TRBJ2-1; the match to TRBD2 covers 11 bases. V gave up 1 base and J gave up 4 bases; unmatched junction bases: 0. This CDR3 has 15 residues. CDR1 and CDR2 from the germline V gene are LGHNT and FRNRAP. The CDR3 region has the DNA TGTGCTAGTGGTTTGGGACTAGCGGGGTACAATGAGCAGTTCTTC. Protein product: CASGLGLAGYNEQFF.

V usage is TRBV27 and J usage is TRBJ2-7, with 10 bases that match TRBD2. Germline CDR1 is MNHEY and CDR2 is SMNVEV (reference sequence). There are 15 residues in the CDR3. V shed 5 bases and J 4 bases; nucleotides not matched to a gene: 8. CDR3 DNA: TGTGCCAGCAGTCCATCTAGCGGGAGTCGGTACGAGCAGTACTTC. Amino acids: CASSPSSGSRYEQYF.

This clone has just one count. The genes are TRBV6-5 and TRBJ2-3, with 8 nucleotides matching TRBD2. The length of the CDR3 is 15 residues. The J segment lost 0 bases and the V segment lost 6 bases, leaving 5 bases of the junction unmatched. Germline CDR1 and CDR2: MNHEY and SVGAGI. The CDR3 DNA reads TGTGCCAGCAGCTCTAGCGGGTCTAGCACAGATACGCAGTATTTT. Translated, it gives CASSSSGSSTDTQYF.

The chain carries TRBV28 and TRBJ2-5; unclear D gene. This CDR3 spans 10 amino acids. Germline CDR1 MDHEN, CDR2 SYDVKM. V was pared by 8 bases and J by 7 bases, with 8 bases between. CDR3 nucleotide sequence: TGTGCCAGCTTCGGTGGGACCCAGTACTTC. This gives the protein CASFGGTQYF.

The chain has TRBV4-1 and TRBJ2-5; D is undetermined. The germline gives CDR1 MGHRA, CDR2 YSYEKL. The CDR3 is made up of 14 amino acids. V was trimmed by 3 bases and J by 3 bases, leaving 11 bases between them. CDR3 nucleotides: TGCGCCAGCAGCCACCATGGGCGCGAAGAGACCCAGTACTTC. Translation gives CASSHHGREETQYF.

The rearrangement links TRBV7-2 to TRBJ1-5, with TRBD1 matching 11 bases. The CDR3 spans 16 residues. With 1 base clipped from V and 3 bases from J, the junction kept 2 bases outside the gene matches. Germline assignment: CDR1 SGHTA and CDR2 FQGNSA. CDR3 in amino acids: CASSLGTGGFNQPQHF. The CDR3 region has the DNA TGTGCCAGCAGCTTAGGGACAGGGGGCTTCAATCAGCCCCAGCATTTT. Variable domain in full (rest from reference TRBV7-2 and TRBJ1-5): GAGVSQSPSNKVTEKGKDVELRCDPISGHTALYWYRQSLGQGLEFLIYFQGNSAPDKSGLPSDRFSAERTGGSVSTLTIQRTQQEDSAVYLCASSLGTGGFNQPQHFGDGTRLSIL.

The chain carries TRBV18 and TRBJ2-5; D uncertain. The CDR3 totals 13 residues. The germline V gene has CDR1 KGHSH and CDR2 LQKENI. The V gene lost 0 bases and the J gene lost 10 bases, with 12 bases spanning the gap. The CDR3 here is CASSPPGLAGQYF. Written as DNA, the CDR3 is TGTGCCAGCTCACCACCGGGCCTCGCAGGCCAGTACTTC.

CDR3 sequence: CAWSSQGHGYTF. For the CDR3, the DNA is TGTGCCTGGAGTTCACAGGGACATGGCTACACCTTC. The rearrangement joins TRBV30 to TRBJ1-2; weak D call: TRBD1 (6 bases). CDR3 length: 12 amino acids. Between the trimmed V and J ends, which lost 2 bases and 6 bases, there was a span of 10 bases. Germline CDR1 GTSNPN, CDR2 SVGIG (reference sequence).

The chain joins TRBV9 to TRBJ2-1; D might be TRBD2 (6 bases). With 1 base removed from V and 1 base from J, the gap between germline ends came to 18 bases. Germline lookup yields CDR1 SGDLS and CDR2 YYNGEE. CDR3 size: 18 residues. CDR3 nucleotides: TGTGCCAGCAGCGTAAGAGATCGGGGGAACCCTTCCTACAATGAGCAGTTCTTC. It encodes CASSVRDRGNPSYNEQFF. Full variable domain (outside the CDR3, taken from reference TRBV9 and TRBJ2-1): DSGVTQTPKHLITATGQRVTLRCSPRSGDLSVYWYQQSLDQGLQFLIQYYNGEERAKGNILERFSAQQFPDLHSELNLSSLELGDSALYFCASSVRDRGNPSYNEQFFGPGTRLTVL.

This chain joins TRBV11-2 and TRBJ2-1; 11 bases agree with TRBD1. Germline V gene lookup returns CDR1 SGHAT and CDR2 FQNNGV. Losses at the gene ends were 6 bases for V and 4 bases for J; bases not matched to a gene: 5. The CDR3 has 15 residues. In DNA form, the CDR3 reads TGTGCCAGCAGTTCCGGGACAGGGGGATACAATGAGCAGTTCTTC. This translates into CASSSGTGGYNEQFF.

The chain carries TRBV12-5 and TRBJ2-5; tentative D call: TRBD2 (7 bases). The CDR3 covers 18 residues. The germline gives CDR1 LGHNT, CDR2 FRNRAP. The V gene lost 3 bases and the J gene lost 0 bases, with 20 bases spanning the gap. The chain's CDR3 is CASGFPLIGGGYQETQYF. Here the CDR3 DNA reads TGTGCTAGTGGTTTCCCCCTAATAGGGGGGGGCTACCAAGAGACCCAGTACTTC.

The CDR3 coding sequence is TGTGCCAGCAGTGCTCAGGGATCAGATCAGCCCCAGCATTTT. It is translated as CASSAQGSDQPQHF. The chain is built from TRBV6-5 and TRBJ1-5; D perhaps matches TRBD1 (5 bases). Trimming took 5 bases from V and 5 from J, leaving 13 bases between them. The CDR3 has 14 residues. Germline values: CDR1 MNHEY, CDR2 SVGAGI.

The V call is TRBV9, the J call TRBJ2-5; possibly TRBD1 for D (5 bases). The germline CDR1 and CDR2 sequences are SGDLS and YYNGEE. CDR3 size: 15 residues. V was pared by 0 bases and J by 4 bases, with 13 bases between. The CDR3 spells CASSVDSGFRETQYF. In DNA, the CDR3 is TGTGCCAGCAGCGTAGATTCAGGGTTTCGAGAGACCCAGTACTTC.

The chain links TRBV18 to TRBJ2-3, with D tentatively TRBD2 (6 bases). Per germline, CDR1 KGHSH and CDR2 LQKENI. The CDR3 is made up of 14 amino acids. The V end lost 8 bases, the J end lost 5 bases, and 17 bases lay between the germline ends. Here the CDR3 reads CASGRASVQDTQYF. CDR3 nucleotide sequence: TGTGCCAGCGGAAGGGCTAGCGTTCAAGATACGCAGTATTTT.

V usage is TRBV9 and J usage is TRBJ2-1, with 12 positions matching TRBD2. This CDR3 is built from 16 residues. Germline values: CDR1 SGDLS, CDR2 YYNGEE. After removal of 3 bases from V and 6 bases from J, the junction contained 7 bases not matched to a gene. As DNA, the CDR3 is TGTGCCAGCAGCGCCCCTCTAGCGGGGGGGAGCAATGAGCAGTTCTTC. Residues: CASSAPLAGGSNEQFF.